What follows are 17 T cell receptor beta chains derived from one specimen sequenced in a study of T cells in localized non-small cell lung cancer. Generated by immunoSEQ multiplex PCR, the TCRdb table keeps only in-frame clones and is missing some. Here the sample spans some 11,000 clones, roughly half being singletons. This sample comprised lymph node tissue, obtained before any cancer treatment. The receptors stem from a woman between 35 and 70 years old with stage II squamous cell lung carcinoma.

This chain uses TRBV28 with TRBJ1-4; unclear D gene. The V gene lost 6 bases and the J gene lost 8 bases, with 22 bases spanning the gap. Germline loops: CDR1 MDHEN, CDR2 SYDVKM. The CDR3 consists of 16 residues. CDR3 region: CASSPQMDFKREKLFF. The CDR3 DNA sequence: TGTGCCAGCAGCCCCCAGATGGACTTCAAGAGAGAAAAACTGTTTTTT.

V and J are TRBV19 and TRBJ1-4; D is possibly TRBD1 (6 bases). CDR3 length: 15 amino acids. Deletions cut 4 bases from V and 2 bases from J, with 11 bases between. Germline lookup yields CDR1 LNHDA and CDR2 SQIVND (reference sequence). CDR3 sequence: CASSTQGWTNEKLFF. The CDR3 DNA reads as TGTGCCAGTAGTACGCAGGGGTGGACTAATGAAAAACTGTTTTTT. Full variable domain (remainder filled in from reference TRBV19 and TRBJ1-4): DGGITQSPKYLFRKEGQNVTLSCEQNLNHDAMYWYRQDPGQGLRLIYYSQIVNDFQKGDIAEGYSVSREKKESFPLTVTSAQKNPTAFYLCASSTQGWTNEKLFFGSGTQLSVL.

The V and J genes are TRBV19 and TRBJ1-2; TRBD1 agrees at 7 bases. The CDR3 loop spans 16 amino acids. Germline CDR1 LNHDA, CDR2 SQIVND (reference sequence). V lost 7 bases, J lost 7 bases, and 18 bases stayed unmatched. CDR3 residues: CASTRTGISYLVGYTF. Here the CDR3 DNA reads TGTGCCAGTACCAGGACAGGCATCTCATATCTGGTTGGCTACACCTTC.

This rearrangement joins TRBV14 to TRBJ2-7; 11 nucleotides agree with TRBD1. CDR3 size: 18 residues. V shed 4 bases, J shed 4 bases, and the junction held 15 bases outside the gene matches. Germline V gives CDR1 SGHDN, CDR2 FVKESK. The CDR3 protein is CASSPLGQGEFGVYEQYF. DNA for the CDR3: TGTGCCAGCAGCCCGCTGGGACAGGGGGAATTCGGAGTATACGAGCAGTACTTC.

V gene TRBV19 combines with J gene TRBJ1-1; D unclear. Looked up from germline, CDR1 is LNHDA and CDR2 is SQIVND (reference sequence). The CDR3 runs to 13 residues. V was cut by 9 bases and J by 7 bases, with 18 bases left in between. The CDR3 DNA follows: TGTGCCAGCCGAAAAGGAGGCTACGGTGAAGCTTTCTTT. This sequence encodes CASRKGGYGEAFF.

This clone has only a few counts. The chain carries TRBV7-1 and TRBJ2-3; weak D call: TRBD1 (5 bases). TRBV7-1 is annotated as an ORF whose role is uncertain. The V and J ends lost 7 bases and 2 bases respectively, with 16 bases between them. The CDR3 extends over 15 amino acids. CDR3 sequence: CASTRRTMLTDTQYF. DNA for the CDR3: TGTGCCAGCACCAGACGGACAATGCTCACAGATACGCAGTATTTT.

This clone was picked up a small number of times. The chain joins TRBV7-6 to TRBJ1-4, with D unresolved. Germline V gives CDR1 SGHVS, CDR2 FNYEAQ. Trimming cost V 2 bases and J 6 bases, with 16 bases left between them. This CDR3 comprises 16 residues. This chain's CDR3 is CASSLSSNLKDEKLFF. The CDR3 nucleotides read TGTGCCAGCAGCTTATCTTCAAACTTAAAAGATGAAAAACTGTTTTTT.

The genes are TRBV18 and TRBJ1-3; TRBD1 matches 8 bases. From germline, CDR1 is KGHSH and CDR2 LQKENI. With V trimmed by 3 bases and J by 2 bases, 3 bases remained unmatched. This CDR3 is 15 amino acids long. CDR3 residues: CASSPKQGAGNTIYF. The CDR3 DNA sequence: TGTGCCAGCTCACCGAAACAGGGGGCTGGAAACACCATATATTTT.

V usage is TRBV19 and J usage is TRBJ1-2; tentative D call: TRBD1 (5 bases). Germline V gene data show CDR1 as LNHDA and CDR2 as SQIVND (reference sequence). V dropped 5 bases and J dropped 8 bases, with 27 bases sitting between them. The CDR3 spans 17 residues. CDR3 sequence reads: CASSPRQSPDRHRGYTF. In DNA, the CDR3 is TGTGCCAGTAGTCCCCGACAGTCCCCTGATAGGCATCGGGGCTACACCTTC. Full variable domain (rest looked up from reference TRBV19 and TRBJ1-2): DGGITQSPKYLFRKEGQNVTLSCEQNLNHDAMYWYRQDPGQGLRLIYYSQIVNDFQKGDIAEGYSVSREKKESFPLTVTSAQKNPTAFYLCASSPRQSPDRHRGYTFGSGTRLTVV.

This clone was seen a few times. One junction end disagrees with the germline gene, perhaps due to a read error. This rearrangement joins TRBV6-8 to TRBJ1-5, with unresolved D. Germline V gene sequence: CDR1 MNHGY, CDR2 SAAAGT. This CDR3 comprises 13 residues. CDR3 sequence reads: CTSSSTANQPQHF. The CDR3 DNA is TGTACCAGCAGCTCCACAGCTAATCAGCCCCAGCATTTT.

The chain combines TRBV7-4 with TRBJ2-2; D ambiguous. V dropped 5 bases and J dropped 0 bases, with 13 bases sitting between them. Looked up from germline, CDR1 is SGHVT and CDR2 is SQSDAQ. CDR3 length: 16 amino acids. In nucleotides, the CDR3 is TGTGCCAGCAGCCGGTTCTCGGTTGCGAACACCGGGGAGCTGTTTTTT. As protein: CASSRFSVANTGELFF.

The genes are TRBV25-1 and TRBJ1-1, with D unresolved. Germline CDR1 reads MGHDK; CDR2 reads SYGVNS. The germline V and J ends were trimmed by 4 bases and 1 base, with 7 bases remaining between them. The CDR3 consists of 13 residues. CDR3 DNA sequence: TGTGCCAGCAGTGGGCCTTGGAACACTGAAGCTTTCTTT. It translates to CASSGPWNTEAFF.

With regard to this clone: The junction does not match germline at one end; this may be a read error. The chain employs TRBV29-1 and TRBJ1-2; TRBD1 might be the D (6 bases). The germline V gene encodes CDR1 SQVTM and CDR2 ANQGSEA. This CDR3 has 12 residues. CDR3 amino acids: CSVEGQTYGYTF. The DNA for the CDR3 is TGCAGCGTGGAAGGACAGACCTATGGCTACACCTTC.

This clone was observed a handful of times. The V and J genes are TRBV6-8 and TRBJ2-7; 9 bases are shared with TRBD2. The CDR3 runs to 13 residues. With 6 bases clipped from V and 2 bases from J, the junction kept 2 bases outside the gene matches. CDR1 is MNHGY, CDR2 SAAAGT, per germline. CDR3 protein: CASRSGGPYEQYF. The CDR3 coding sequence is TGTGCCAGCAGGAGCGGGGGGCCCTACGAGCAGTACTTC.

This clone is a singleton in its sample. The rearrangement joins TRBV12-5 to TRBJ1-5; unclear D gene. Trimming pared 1 base from V and 4 bases from J, leaving 2 bases between. The CDR3 consists of 12 residues. Germline values: CDR1 LGHNT, CDR2 FRNRAP. CDR3 loop: CASGLDNQPQHF. The CDR3 coding sequence is TGTGCTAGTGGTTTGGATAATCAGCCCCAGCATTTT.

This clone was counted only a few times. The chain employs TRBV11-3 and TRBJ2-1; 9 bases are shared with TRBD2. The germline CDR1 and CDR2 sequences are SGHNT and YENEEA. Trimming removed 1 base from V and 5 bases from J; junction bases left unmatched: 0. CDR3 length: 14 amino acids. The CDR3 reads CASSLVAGDNEQFF. In DNA form, the CDR3 reads TGTGCCAGCAGCTTAGTAGCGGGGGACAATGAGCAGTTCTTC.

The chain recombines TRBV19 with TRBJ1-6; D remains ambiguous. Germline-derived CDR1 and CDR2 are LNHDA and SQIVND (reference sequence). This CDR3 has 15 residues. V was clipped by 3 bases and J by 9 bases, with 15 bases between them. This CDR3 reads CASSIPGPTASPLHF. CDR3 sequence (DNA): TGTGCCAGTAGTATCCCCGGACCCACTGCTTCACCCCTCCACTTT.